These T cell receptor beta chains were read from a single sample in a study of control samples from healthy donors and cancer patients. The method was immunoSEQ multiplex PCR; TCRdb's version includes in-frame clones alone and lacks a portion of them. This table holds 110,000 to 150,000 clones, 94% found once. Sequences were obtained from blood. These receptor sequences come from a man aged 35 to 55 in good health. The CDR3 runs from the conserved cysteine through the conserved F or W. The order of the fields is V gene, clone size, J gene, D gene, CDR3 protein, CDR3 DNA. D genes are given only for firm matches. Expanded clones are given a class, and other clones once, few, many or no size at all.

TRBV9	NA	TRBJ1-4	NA	CASSLQGEKLFF	TGTGCCAGCAGCCTACAGGGTGAAAAACTGTTTTTT
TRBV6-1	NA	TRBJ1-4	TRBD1	CASSEKWTGEKLFF	TGTGCCAGCAGTGAAAAGTGGACAGGAGAAAAACTGTTTTTT
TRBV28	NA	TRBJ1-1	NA	CASSQVRPEAFF	TGTGCCAGCAGTCAGGTCCGTCCGGAAGCTTTCTTT
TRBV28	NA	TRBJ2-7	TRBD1	CASSSLGQTTYEQYF	TGTGCCAGCAGTTCTTTGGGACAGACAACCTACGAGCAGTACTTC
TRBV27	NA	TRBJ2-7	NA	CASSFLSSYEQYF	TGTGCCAGCAGTTTCCTGAGCTCCTACGAGCAGTACTTC
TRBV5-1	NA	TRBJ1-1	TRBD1	CASSGGTGINTEAFF	TGCGCCAGCAGCGGGGGGACAGGGATTAACACTGAAGCTTTCTTT
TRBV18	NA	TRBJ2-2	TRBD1	CASSQGQGIGGELFF	TGTGCCAGCTCACAAGGACAGGGGATAGGCGGGGAGCTGTTTTTT
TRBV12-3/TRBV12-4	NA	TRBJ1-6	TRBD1	CASSRQGDSPLHF	TGTGCCAGCAGTCGACAGGGAGATTCACCCCTCCACTTT
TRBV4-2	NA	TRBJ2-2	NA	CASSLTRQTNTGELFF	TGTGCCAGCAGCCTCACGCGGCAGACGAACACCGGGGAGCTGTTTTTT
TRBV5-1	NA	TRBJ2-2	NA	CASRKFDRNTGELFF	TGCGCCAGCAGAAAATTCGACAGAAACACCGGGGAGCTGTTTTTT
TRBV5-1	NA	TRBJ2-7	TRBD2	CASSLQRGAYEQYF	TGCGCCAGCAGCTTGCAGCGGGGGGCCTACGAGCAGTACTTC
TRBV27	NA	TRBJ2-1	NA	CASTFSGTYNEQFF	TGTGCCAGCACTTTCTCGGGAACCTACAATGAGCAGTTCTTC
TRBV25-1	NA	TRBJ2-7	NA	CASSEPGQRAYEQYF	TGTGCCAGCAGTGAACCCGGACAGCGTGCCTACGAGCAGTACTTC
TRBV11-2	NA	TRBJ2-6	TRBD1	CASSFPDRAGANVLTF	TGTGCCAGCAGCTTTCCTGACAGGGCTGGGGCCAACGTCCTGACTTTC
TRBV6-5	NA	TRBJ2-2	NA	CASSTTGALTGELFF	TGTGCCAGCAGTACCACAGGCGCCTTGACCGGGGAGCTGTTTTTT
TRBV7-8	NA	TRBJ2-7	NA	CASTIGVSYEQYF	TGTGCCAGCACCATTGGAGTCTCCTACGAGCAGTACTTC
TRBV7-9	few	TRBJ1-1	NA	CASSTEAGGTEAFF	TGTGCCAGCAGCACCGAGGCGGGGGGCACTGAAGCTTTCTTT
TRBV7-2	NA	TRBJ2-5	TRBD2	CASRGGPPTQYF	TGTGCCAGCCGCGGGGGACCCCCGACCCAGTACTTC